A single sample gave rise to the 19 T cell receptor beta chains below, sequenced in a study of radiotherapy plus CTLA-4 blockade in lung cancer. Sequencing used immunoSEQ multiplex PCR; TCRdb keeps in-frame clones, though not all of them. The table shows 85,000 to 100,000 clones, with 72% occurring only once. Here the sequenced sample was peripheral blood, taken from a patient treated with radiotherapy plus ipilimumab. The source is a human donor with non-small cell lung cancer that progressed on radiotherapy plus ipilimumab.

This clone was detected once. The chain couples TRBV6-1 to TRBJ2-7; 7 bases align to TRBD2. Unmatched junction bases numbered 7, after V lost 3 bases and J lost 2 bases. Germline values: CDR1 MNHNS, CDR2 SASEGT. The CDR3 is made up of 15 amino acids. The CDR3 coding sequence is TGTGCCAGCAGTGATGATGAGGGAGGGCCCTACGAGCAGTACTTC. Amino acids: CASSDDEGGPYEQYF.

The chain carries TRBV23-1 and TRBJ1-2; no definite D call. TRBV23-1 is an ORF; its function is uncertain. The length of the CDR3 is 16 residues. Trimming removed 4 bases at V and 2 bases at J, with 17 bases between. The CDR3 protein is CASSPPGGRENYGYTF. For the CDR3, the DNA is TGCGCCAGCAGTCCACCCGGCGGGAGGGAGAACTATGGCTACACCTTC.

The chain employs TRBV28 and TRBJ2-1; D tentatively fits TRBD1 or TRBD2 (7 bases each). In germline, CDR1 is MDHEN, CDR2 SYDVKM. The CDR3 has 15 residues. The ends were cut back, 6 bases at V and 4 bases at J, with 16 bases in the middle. Here the CDR3 DNA reads TGTGCCAGCAGGGGCGCAGGGGGGGTTTACAATGAGCAGTTCTTC. Its translation: CASRGAGGVYNEQFF. The full variable domain, in which reference TRBV28 and TRBJ2-1 provide the parts outside the CDR3, is DVKVTQSSRYLVKRTGEKVFLECVQDMDHENMFWYRQDPGLGLRLIYFSYDVKMKEKGDIPEGYSVSREKKERFSLILESASTNQTSMYLCASRGAGGVYNEQFFGPGTRLTVL.

The genes are TRBV18 and TRBJ2-3; 7 bases fit TRBD1. V lost 8 bases to trimming and J lost 0 bases; unmatched junction nucleotides: 11. This CDR3 comprises 16 residues. CDR1 and CDR2 (germline): KGHSH, LQKENI. The DNA for the CDR3 is TGTGCCAGCGCCACGACGTCAGGGGGAAGCACAGATACGCAGTATTTT. Protein: CASATTSGGSTDTQYF.

The rearrangement links TRBV11-3 to TRBJ2-5; 8 bases agree with TRBD1. Unmatched junction bases numbered 12, after V lost 5 bases and J lost 4 bases. CDR3 length: 16 residues. Germline V lookup: CDR1 SGHNT, CDR2 YENEEA. CDR3 nucleotide sequence: TGTGCCAGCAGCCCTGGGGGACAGGCTGGGAGAGAGACCCAGTACTTC. Translating it yields CASSPGGQAGRETQYF.

Only a few counts were recorded for this clone. The chain couples TRBV4-2 to TRBJ1-2, with D perhaps matching TRBD1 (5 bases). The CDR3 has 17 residues. Trimming cost V 4 bases and J 2 bases, with 20 bases left between them. Germline CDR1 LGHNA, CDR2 YNFKEQ. The CDR3 DNA sequence: TGTGCCAGCAGCCCCTCGGGGGGAAGGGGTCCAAACTATGGCTACACCTTC. Protein: CASSPSGGRGPNYGYTF.

The V and J genes are TRBV5-1 and TRBJ2-2; 7 bases match TRBD1. CDR1 is SGHRS and CDR2 is YFSETQ in the germline V gene. CDR3 size: 15 residues. The V segment lost 1 base and the J segment 6 bases; nucleotides outside the gene matches: 6. CDR3 protein: CASSLTRGKAGELFF. CDR3 DNA sequence: TGCGCCAGCAGCTTGACCAGGGGGAAGGCCGGGGAGCTGTTTTTT.

The V gene is TRBV7-3, the J gene TRBJ1-1; the D is unclear. The CDR3 covers 15 residues. Trimming removed 0 bases at V and 0 bases at J, with 8 bases between. CDR1 and CDR2 from the germline V gene are SGHTA and FQGTGA. As DNA, the CDR3 is TGTGCCAGCAGCTTAACGAGGGTGTTGAACACTGAAGCTTTCTTT. Translating gives CASSLTRVLNTEAFF.

The chain uses TRBV27 and TRBJ2-5; D uncertain. The V gene's germline CDR1 is MNHEY and CDR2 SMNVEV (reference sequence). The CDR3 totals 15 residues. Trimming left V 3 bases short and J 4 bases short, with 15 bases between. The DNA for the CDR3 is TGTGCCAGCAGTTTCACCCGCCGAAGAGGAGAGACCCAGTACTTC. It codes for CASSFTRRRGETQYF.

This chain links TRBV7-3 with TRBJ1-1; 7 nucleotides align to TRBD1. This CDR3 spans 13 amino acids. Germline V gene sequence: CDR1 SGHTA, CDR2 FQGTGA. The trim removed 6 bases at V and 2 bases at J, leaving 3 bases unmatched. CDR3 sequence reads: CASSRDSNTEAFF. CDR3 bases: TGTGCCAGCAGTAGGGACAGCAACACTGAAGCTTTCTTT.

This chain joins TRBV28 and TRBJ1-2; no definite D call. The CDR3 contains 14 residues. Trimming took 3 bases from V and 6 from J, leaving 14 bases between them. CDR1 and CDR2 (germline): MDHEN, SYDVKM. The CDR3 here is CASSFPWTGHGYTF. DNA for the CDR3: TGTGCCAGCAGTTTCCCTTGGACGGGTCATGGCTACACCTTC.

The chain is built from TRBV4-3 and TRBJ1-4; 7 bases agree with TRBD1. This CDR3 has 17 amino acids. With V trimmed by 0 bases and J by 0 bases, 4 bases remained unmatched. CDR1 is LGHNA, CDR2 YSLEER, per germline. This CDR3 reads CASSQDRQGATNEKLFF. The CDR3 region has the DNA TGCGCCAGCAGCCAAGATCGTCAGGGGGCAACTAATGAAAAACTGTTTTTT.

The chain couples TRBV28 to TRBJ2-1; no reliable D call. The CDR3 is made up of 17 amino acids. The V end lost 1 base, the J end lost 0 bases, and 13 bases lay between the germline ends. The germline V gene encodes CDR1 MDHEN and CDR2 SYDVKM. The CDR3 sequence is CASSLSEASSSYNEQFF. The CDR3 DNA sequence: TGTGCCAGCAGTTTATCCGAAGCGTCCAGCTCCTACAATGAGCAGTTCTTC.

This clone was recorded a few times. The chain recombines TRBV13 with TRBJ2-4; no definite D call. The CDR3 has 13 amino acids. Trimming removed 5 bases from V and 5 bases from J, with 10 bases in between. The V gene's germline CDR1 is PRHDT and CDR2 FYEKMQ (reference sequence). This CDR3 is CASSRAGENIQYF. CDR3 DNA: TGTGCCAGCAGCCGGGCAGGTGAAAACATTCAGTACTTC.

This chain connects TRBV19 to TRBJ1-5; D perhaps matches TRBD1 (5 bases). The germline V gene encodes CDR1 LNHDA and CDR2 SQIVND (reference sequence). The CDR3 is 15 residues long. Trimming removed 6 bases at V and 3 bases at J, with 15 bases between. The CDR3 reads CASSTAQGINQPQHF. Here the CDR3 DNA reads TGTGCCAGTAGCACTGCCCAGGGTATCAATCAGCCCCAGCATTTT.

The chain employs TRBV6-6 and TRBJ2-1, with D tentatively TRBD2 (7 bases). V lost 7 bases to trimming and J lost 3 bases, with 16 bases between them. CDR3 length: 15 residues. The germline gives CDR1 MNHNY, CDR2 SVGAGI (reference sequence). CDR3 loop: CASTLRGGDYNEQFF. For the CDR3, the DNA is TGTGCCAGCACCTTAAGAGGGGGGGACTACAATGAGCAGTTCTTC.

CDR3 amino acids: CASSDGVSYEQYF. As DNA, the CDR3 is TGTGCCAGCAGTGATGGAGTTTCCTACGAGCAGTACTTC. The gene calls are TRBV6-1 and TRBJ2-7; no clear D. Germline CDR1 is MNHNS and CDR2 is SASEGT. Trimming removed 3 bases from V and 1 base from J, with 7 bases in between. The length of the CDR3 is 13 residues.

The chain uses TRBV6-1 and TRBJ2-4, with 10 bases fitting TRBD1. CDR1 and CDR2 from the germline V gene are MNHNS and SASEGT. The CDR3 is 15 residues long. Trimming at V came to 5 bases and at J to 5 bases, leaving 6 bases not matched to a gene. This chain's CDR3 is CASSHRDRGENIQYF. The CDR3 DNA sequence: TGTGCCAGCAGTCACCGGGACAGGGGTGAAAACATTCAGTACTTC.

The chain carries TRBV6-1 and TRBJ1-2, with 9 bases identical to TRBD1. After removal of 6 bases from V and 8 bases from J, the junction contained 10 bases not matched to a gene. Germline V gene sequence: CDR1 MNHNS, CDR2 SASEGT. The CDR3 runs to 14 residues. The CDR3 region has the DNA TGTGCCAGCAGCCCCGGGACAGGGAACGGAGGCTACACCTTC. This encodes CASSPGTGNGGYTF.